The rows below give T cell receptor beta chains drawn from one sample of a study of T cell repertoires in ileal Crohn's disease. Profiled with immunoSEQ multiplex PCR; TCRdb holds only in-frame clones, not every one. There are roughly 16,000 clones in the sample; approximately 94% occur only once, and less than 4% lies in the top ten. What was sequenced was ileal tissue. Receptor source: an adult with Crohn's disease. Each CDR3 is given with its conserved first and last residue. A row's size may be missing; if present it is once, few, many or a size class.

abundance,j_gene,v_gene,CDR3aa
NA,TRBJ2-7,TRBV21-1,CASSILGQGQYEQYF
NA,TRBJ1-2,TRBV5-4,CASSFRVDGYTF
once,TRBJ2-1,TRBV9,CASSVADRGTYNEQFF
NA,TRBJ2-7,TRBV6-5,CASSPTGVMVEQYF
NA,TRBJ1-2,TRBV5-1,CASSTQGEGNGYTF
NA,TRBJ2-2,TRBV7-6,CASSSPGQGFPGELFF
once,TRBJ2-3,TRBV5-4,CASSLEVSPSKKYF
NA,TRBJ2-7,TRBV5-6,CASSFGGSSGGDEQYF
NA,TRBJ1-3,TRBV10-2,CASSERVFSGNTIYF
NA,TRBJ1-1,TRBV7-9,CASGGGGRTEAFF
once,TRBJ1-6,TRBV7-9,CASSGEGNSPLHF
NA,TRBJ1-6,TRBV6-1,CATGGPISYNSPLHF
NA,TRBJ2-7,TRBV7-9,CASSAIRGLAGAYEQYF
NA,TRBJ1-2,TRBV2,CASRLTNDRVRGYTF
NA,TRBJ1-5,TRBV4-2,CASSQEGGKHQPQHF
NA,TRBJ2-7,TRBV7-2,CASSFEMAGPYEQYF
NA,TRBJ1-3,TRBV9,CASSVDGTGNTIYF